This TCR beta chain was recorded in a study of blood T cells in healthy people across ages. Study outcomes and limitations: Donor CMV infection status was unknown, possibly confounding age-related changes in expanded clonotypes.

Comment on this clonotype: Its specificity is unknown.

Trimming stripped 4 bases from V and 6 bases from J, with 8 bases between. This CDR3 spans 12 amino acids. Per germline, CDR1 SGHTA and CDR2 FQGNSA. Next came a second PCR, run for about 7 to 12 cycles, which used a sample-barcoded 5' primer along with a J-beta primer mix. Sequencing of every sample gave 2.5 million or more CDR3-containing paired-end reads. MiXCR, applied by TCRdb to the 5' RACE reads, yields one record per CDR3 protein. The data contain 1.5 million to 2 million distinct CDR3 sequences, 28% of them singletons. This chain connects TRBV7-2 to TRBJ2-3, with D perhaps given as TRBD1 or TRBD2 (5 bases each). The receptor was derived from a woman in her 30s in good health. The sequenced sample was blood. CDR3 sequence (DNA): TGTGCCAGCAGCTCCCGGGACGATACGCAGTATTTT. This translates into CASSSRDDTQYF.